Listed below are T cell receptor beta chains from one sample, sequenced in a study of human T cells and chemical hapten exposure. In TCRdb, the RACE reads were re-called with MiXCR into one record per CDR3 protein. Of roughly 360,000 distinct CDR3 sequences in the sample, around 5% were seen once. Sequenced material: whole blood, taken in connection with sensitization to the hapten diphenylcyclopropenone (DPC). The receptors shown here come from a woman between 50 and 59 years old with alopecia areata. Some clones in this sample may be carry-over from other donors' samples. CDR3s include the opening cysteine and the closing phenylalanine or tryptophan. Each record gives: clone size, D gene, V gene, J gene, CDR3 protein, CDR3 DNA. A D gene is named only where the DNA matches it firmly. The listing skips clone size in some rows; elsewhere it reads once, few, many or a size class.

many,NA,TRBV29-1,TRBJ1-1,CSVSVPTEAFF,TGCAGCGTCTCCGTCCCCACTGAAGCTTTCTTT
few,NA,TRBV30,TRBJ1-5,CAWSRANQPQHF,TGTGCCTGGAGTAGGGCGAATCAGCCCCAGCATTTT
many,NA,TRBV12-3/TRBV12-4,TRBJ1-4,CASSPITGTREKLFF,TGTGCCAGCAGCCCAATCACAGGGACTCGAGAAAAACTGTTTTTT
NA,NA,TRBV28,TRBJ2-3,CASSLWSALTNPSTDTQYF,TGTGCCAGCAGTTTATGGTCGGCACTGACTAATCCTAGCACAGATACGCAGTATTTT
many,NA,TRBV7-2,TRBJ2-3,CASSLVGDLEGTDTQYF,TGTGCCAGCAGCTTAGTGGGCGACCTAGAGGGCACAGATACGCAGTATTTT
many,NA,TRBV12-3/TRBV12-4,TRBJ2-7,CASSFLVREQYF,TGTGCCAGCAGCTTCCTAGTCAGGGAGCAGTACTTC
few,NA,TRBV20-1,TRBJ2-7,CSARDPGTPIEQYF,TGCAGTGCTAGAGACCCGGGTACGCCCATCGAGCAGTACTTC
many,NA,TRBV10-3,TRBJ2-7,CAISEQIEQYF,TGTGCCATCAGCGAACAAATCGAGCAGTACTTC
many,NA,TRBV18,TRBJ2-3,CASSPVVDTQYF,TGTGCCAGCTCACCAGTCGTAGATACGCAGTATTTT
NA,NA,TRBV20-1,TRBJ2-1,CSAPGVEQGEQFF,TGCAGTGCCCCGGGGGTCGAGCAGGGTGAGCAGTTCTTC
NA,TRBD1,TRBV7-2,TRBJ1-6,CASSSRTGESPLHF,TGTGCCAGCAGCTCCCGGACAGGGGAGTCACCCCTCCACTTT
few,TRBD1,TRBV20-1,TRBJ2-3,CSADRGRADTQYF,TGCAGTGCTGACAGGGGGCGCGCAGATACGCAGTATTTT
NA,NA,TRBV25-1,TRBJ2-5,CASSIAGAGETQYF,TGTGCCAGCAGTATCGCGGGCGCAGGGGAGACCCAGTACTTC
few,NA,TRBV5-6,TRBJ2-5,CASSLGDKTYF,TGTGCCAGCAGCTTGGGTGACAAGACGTACTTC
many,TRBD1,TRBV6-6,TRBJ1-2,CASSSLGEGANYGYTF,TGTGCCAGCAGTTCTCTAGGGGAGGGGGCCAACTATGGCTACACCTTC
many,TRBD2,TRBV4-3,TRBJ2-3,CASSRSGTSVTDTQYF,TGCGCCAGCAGCCGGTCCGGGACTAGCGTCACAGATACGCAGTATTTT
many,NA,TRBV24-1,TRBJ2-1,CATSETGRGDEQFF,TGTGCCACCAGTGAAACCGGGAGAGGGGATGAGCAGTTCTTC
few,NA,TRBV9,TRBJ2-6,CASSVDPGPQAGANVLTF,TGTGCCAGCAGCGTAGATCCGGGACCCCAGGCCGGGGCCAACGTCCTGACTTTC
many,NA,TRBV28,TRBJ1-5,CASKKFTGPNQPQHF,TGTGCCAGCAAAAAATTTACAGGGCCAAATCAGCCCCAGCATTTT
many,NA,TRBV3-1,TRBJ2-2,CASSQALAQNTGELFF,TGTGCCAGCAGCCAAGCCCTAGCCCAAAACACCGGGGAGCTGTTTTTT
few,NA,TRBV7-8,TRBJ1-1,CASSLEPGMNTEAFF,TGTGCCAGCAGCTTAGAGCCGGGGATGAACACTGAAGCTTTCTTT
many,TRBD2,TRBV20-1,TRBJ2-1,CSAKGLAGSNEQFF,TGCAGTGCTAAGGGACTAGCGGGGAGCAATGAGCAGTTCTTC
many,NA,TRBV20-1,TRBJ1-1,CSASDLGSEAFF,TGCAGTGCTAGTGATCTCGGTTCTGAAGCTTTCTTT
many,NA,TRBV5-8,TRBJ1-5,CASSLAGPRGNQPQHF,TGTGCCAGCAGCTTGGCGGGACCCCGAGGCAATCAGCCCCAGCATTTT
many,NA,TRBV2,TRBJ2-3,CASSEMGSSTDTQYF,TGTGCCAGCAGTGAAATGGGCAGTAGCACAGATACGCAGTATTTT
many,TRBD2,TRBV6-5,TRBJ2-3,CASRRTSVTDTQYF,TGTGCCAGCAGGAGGACTAGCGTCACAGATACGCAGTATTTT
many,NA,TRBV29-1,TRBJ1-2,CSVVHANYGYTF,TGCAGCGTTGTTCACGCCAACTATGGCTACACCTTC
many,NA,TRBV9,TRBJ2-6,CASSAGGRTGTPSGANVLTF,TGTGCCAGCAGCGCGGGGGGAAGGACAGGAACCCCCTCTGGGGCCAACGTCCTGACTTTC
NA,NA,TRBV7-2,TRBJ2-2,CASSPYLGKTGELFF,TGTGCCAGCAGCCCCTATCTGGGCAAAACCGGGGAGCTGTTTTTT
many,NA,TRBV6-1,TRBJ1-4,CASSENPTNEKLFF,TGTGCCAGCAGTGAAAACCCAACTAATGAAAAACTGTTTTTT
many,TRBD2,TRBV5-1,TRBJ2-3,CASSLMVRGGADTQYF,TGCGCCAGCAGCTTGATGGTGCGGGGGGGCGCGGATACGCAGTATTTT
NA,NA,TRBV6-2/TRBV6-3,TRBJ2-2,CASSYYSGNTGELFF,TGTGCCAGCAGTTACTACAGTGGGAACACCGGGGAGCTGTTTTTT
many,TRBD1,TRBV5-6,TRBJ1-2,CASSQVDRGGGYTF,TGTGCCAGCAGCCAAGTGGACAGGGGTGGCGGCTACACCTTC
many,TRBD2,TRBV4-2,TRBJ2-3,CASSQGTSGGADTQYF,TGTGCCAGCAGCCAAGGGACTAGCGGGGGGGCAGATACGCAGTATTTT
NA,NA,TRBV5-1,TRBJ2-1,CASSTGGREAEQFF,TGCGCCAGCAGCACAGGTGGCAGGGAGGCTGAGCAGTTCTTC
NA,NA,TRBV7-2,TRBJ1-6,CASSLASDPGNNSPLHF,TGTGCCAGCAGCTTAGCGTCGGACCCTGGAAATAATTCACCCCTCCACTTT
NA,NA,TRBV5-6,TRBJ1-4,CASSSSGAGEKLFF,TGTGCCAGCAGCTCCTCCGGAGCCGGGGAAAAACTGTTTTTT
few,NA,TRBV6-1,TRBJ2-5,CASSEYSTEETQYF,TGTGCCAGCAGTGAATACAGCACAGAAGAGACCCAGTACTTC
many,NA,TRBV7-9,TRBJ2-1,CASRYTYNEQFF,TGTGCCAGCAGATACACGTACAATGAGCAGTTCTTC
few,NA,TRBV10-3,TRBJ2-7,CAIRGESSYEQYF,TGTGCCATCCGCGGGGAGAGCTCCTACGAGCAGTACTTC
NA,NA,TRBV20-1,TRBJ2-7,CSARGLDGYEQYF,TGCAGTGCTAGAGGCCTGGACGGCTACGAGCAGTACTTC